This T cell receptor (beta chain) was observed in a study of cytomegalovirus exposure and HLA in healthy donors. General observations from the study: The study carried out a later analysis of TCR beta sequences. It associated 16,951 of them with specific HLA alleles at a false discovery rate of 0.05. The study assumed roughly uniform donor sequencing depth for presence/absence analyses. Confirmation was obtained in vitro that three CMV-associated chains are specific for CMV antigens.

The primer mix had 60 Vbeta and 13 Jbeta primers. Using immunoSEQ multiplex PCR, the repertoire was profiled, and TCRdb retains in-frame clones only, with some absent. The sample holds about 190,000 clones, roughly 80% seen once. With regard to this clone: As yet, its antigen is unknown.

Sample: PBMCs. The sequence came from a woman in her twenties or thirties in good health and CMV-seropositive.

CDR3 nucleotides: TGCGCCAGCAGCTTGGAGGCAGCGACTAGCACAGATACGCAGTATTTT. Its translation: CASSLEAATSTDTQYF. The V call is TRBV5-1, the J call TRBJ2-3; D not resolved. From germline, CDR1 is SGHRS and CDR2 YFSETQ. V lost 0 bases, J lost 0 bases, and 11 bases lay in between. This CDR3 has 16 amino acids.